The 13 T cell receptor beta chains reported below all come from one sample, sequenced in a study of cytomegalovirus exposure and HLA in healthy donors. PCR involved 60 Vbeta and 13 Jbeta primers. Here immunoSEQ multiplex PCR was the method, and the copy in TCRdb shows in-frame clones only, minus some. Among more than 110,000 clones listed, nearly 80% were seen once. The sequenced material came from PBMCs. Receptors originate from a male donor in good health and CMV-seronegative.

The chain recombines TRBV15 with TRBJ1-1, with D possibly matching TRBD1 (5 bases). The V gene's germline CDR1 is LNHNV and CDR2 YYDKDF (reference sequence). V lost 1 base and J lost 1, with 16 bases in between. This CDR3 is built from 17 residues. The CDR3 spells CATSRGPTGRGNTEAFF. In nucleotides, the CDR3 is TGTGCCACCAGCAGAGGCCCTACGGGGCGGGGGAACACTGAAGCTTTCTTT.

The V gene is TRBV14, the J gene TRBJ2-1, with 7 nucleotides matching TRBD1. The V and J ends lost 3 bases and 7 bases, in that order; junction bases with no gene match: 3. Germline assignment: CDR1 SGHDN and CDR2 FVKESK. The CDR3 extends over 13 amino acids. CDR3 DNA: TGTGCCAGCAGCCATGGGACAGTTAATGAGCAGTTCTTC. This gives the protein CASSHGTVNEQFF.

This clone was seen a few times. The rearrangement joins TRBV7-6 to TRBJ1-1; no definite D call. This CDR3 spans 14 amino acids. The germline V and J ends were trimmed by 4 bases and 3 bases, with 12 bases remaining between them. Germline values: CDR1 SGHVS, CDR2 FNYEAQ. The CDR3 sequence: CASSSQYQDTEAFF. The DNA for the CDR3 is TGTGCCAGCAGCTCGCAGTACCAGGACACTGAAGCTTTCTTT.

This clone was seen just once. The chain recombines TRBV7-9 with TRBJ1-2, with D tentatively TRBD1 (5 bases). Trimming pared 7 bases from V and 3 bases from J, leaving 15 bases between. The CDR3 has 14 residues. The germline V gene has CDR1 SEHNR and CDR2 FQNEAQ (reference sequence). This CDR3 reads CASNNPGRDYGYTF. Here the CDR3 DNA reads TGTGCCAGCAACAACCCGGGCAGGGACTATGGCTACACCTTC.

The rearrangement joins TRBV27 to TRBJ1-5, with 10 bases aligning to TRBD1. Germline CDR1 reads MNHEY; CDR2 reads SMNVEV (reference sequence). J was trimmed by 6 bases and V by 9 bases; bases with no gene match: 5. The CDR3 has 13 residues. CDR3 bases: TGTGCCAGTGCCGGGACAGGGGCTCAGCCCCAGCATTTT. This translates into CASAGTGAQPQHF.

In DNA form, the CDR3 reads TGCAGCGTTGTAGGGAAGACTAGGTACGAGCAGTACTTC. Encoded protein: CSVVGKTRYEQYF. This sequence joins TRBV29-1 and TRBJ2-7; D might be TRBD2 (6 bases). V was cut by 4 bases and J by 4 bases, with 14 bases left in between. Germline V CDR1 and CDR2: SQVTM, ANQGSEA. CDR3 length equals 13 residues.

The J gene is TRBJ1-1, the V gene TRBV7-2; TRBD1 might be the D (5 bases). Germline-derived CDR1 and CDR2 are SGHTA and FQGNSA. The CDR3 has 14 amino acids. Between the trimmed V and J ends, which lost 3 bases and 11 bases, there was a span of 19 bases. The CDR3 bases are TGTGCCAGCAGCTTCAGCACGGGGGGAACTTGGGCTTTCTTT. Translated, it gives CASSFSTGGTWAFF.

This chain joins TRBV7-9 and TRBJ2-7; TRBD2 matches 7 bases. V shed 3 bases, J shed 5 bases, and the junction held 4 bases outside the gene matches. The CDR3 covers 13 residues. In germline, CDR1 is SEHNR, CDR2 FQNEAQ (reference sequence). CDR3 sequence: CASSLGGGDEQYF. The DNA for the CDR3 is TGTGCCAGCAGCTTGGGCGGGGGTGACGAGCAGTACTTC.

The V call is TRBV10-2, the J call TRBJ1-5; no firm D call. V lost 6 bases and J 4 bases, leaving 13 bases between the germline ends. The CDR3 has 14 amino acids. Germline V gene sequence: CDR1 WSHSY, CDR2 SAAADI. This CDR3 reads CASSHPGENQPQHF. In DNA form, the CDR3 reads TGCGCCAGCAGCCACCCGGGAGAAAATCAGCCCCAGCATTTT.

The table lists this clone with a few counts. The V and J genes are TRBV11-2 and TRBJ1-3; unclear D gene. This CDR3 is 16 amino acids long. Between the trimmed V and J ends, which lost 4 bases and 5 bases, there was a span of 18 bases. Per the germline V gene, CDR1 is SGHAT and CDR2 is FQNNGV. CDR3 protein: CASSSDGVSTRNTIYF. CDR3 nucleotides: TGTGCCAGCAGCTCTGACGGCGTTTCTACTAGAAACACCATATATTTT.

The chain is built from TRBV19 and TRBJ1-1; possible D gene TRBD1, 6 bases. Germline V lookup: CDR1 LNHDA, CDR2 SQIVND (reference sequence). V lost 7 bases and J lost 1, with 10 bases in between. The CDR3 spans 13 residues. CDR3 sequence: CASNTQGNTEAFF. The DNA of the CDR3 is TGTGCCAGTAATACACAGGGGAACACTGAAGCTTTCTTT.

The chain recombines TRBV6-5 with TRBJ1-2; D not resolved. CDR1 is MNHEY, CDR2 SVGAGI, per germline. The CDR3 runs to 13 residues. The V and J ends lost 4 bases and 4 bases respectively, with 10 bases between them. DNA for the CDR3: TGTGCCAGCAGTTCCATAGGAGGCTATGGCTACACCTTC. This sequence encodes CASSSIGGYGYTF.

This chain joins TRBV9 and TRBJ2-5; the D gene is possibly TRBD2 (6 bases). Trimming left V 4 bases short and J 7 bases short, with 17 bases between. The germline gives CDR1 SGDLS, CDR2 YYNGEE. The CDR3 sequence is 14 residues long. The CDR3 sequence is CASSPHSGRGTQYF. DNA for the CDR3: TGTGCCAGCAGCCCCCATAGCGGTCGCGGGACCCAGTACTTC. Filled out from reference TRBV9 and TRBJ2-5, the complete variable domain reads DSGVTQTPKHLITATGQRVTLRCSPRSGDLSVYWYQQSLDQGLQFLIQYYNGEERAKGNILERFSAQQFPDLHSELNLSSLELGDSALYFCASSPHSGRGTQYFGPGTRLLVL.